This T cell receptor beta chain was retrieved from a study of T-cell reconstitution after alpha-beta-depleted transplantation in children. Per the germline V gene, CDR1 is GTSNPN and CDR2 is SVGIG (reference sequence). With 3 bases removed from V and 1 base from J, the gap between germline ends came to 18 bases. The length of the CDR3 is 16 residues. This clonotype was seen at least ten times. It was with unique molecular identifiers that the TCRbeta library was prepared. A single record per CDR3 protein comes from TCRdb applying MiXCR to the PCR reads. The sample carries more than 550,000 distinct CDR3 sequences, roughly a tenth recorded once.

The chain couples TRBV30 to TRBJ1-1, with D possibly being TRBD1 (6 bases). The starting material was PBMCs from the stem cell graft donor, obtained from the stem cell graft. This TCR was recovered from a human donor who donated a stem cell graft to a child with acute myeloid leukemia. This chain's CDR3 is CAWREPRGFQNTEAFF. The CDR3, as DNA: TGTGCCTGGAGAGAACCAAGGGGGTTCCAGAACACTGAAGCTTTCTTT.